These 24 T cell receptor beta chains were all obtained from the same sample, sequenced in a study of blood T cell repertoires in COVID-19. The table came from immunoSEQ multiplex PCR; TCRdb's copy has only in-frame clones and leaves some out. The table lists a few hundred thousand clones, about nine tenths of them singletons. Input material: peripheral blood. The receptors were gathered from a man aged 50-60 years with active or convalescent COVID-19.

The rearrangement uses TRBV19 and TRBJ1-2; 12 bases are shared with TRBD1. Germline V lookup: CDR1 LNHDA, CDR2 SQIVND (reference sequence). The CDR3 has 18 residues. After removal of 6 bases from V and 8 bases from J, the junction contained 19 bases not matched to a gene. The CDR3 loop is CASSLWGIDSGTGGGYTF. Here the CDR3 DNA reads TGTGCCAGTAGCCTGTGGGGGATCGACTCCGGGACAGGGGGCGGCTACACCTTC.

The genes are TRBV29-1 and TRBJ1-2; maybe TRBD1 (5 bases). The CDR3 runs to 14 residues. Germline CDR1 is SQVTM and CDR2 is ANQGSEA. Trimming took 2 bases from V and 8 from J, leaving 18 bases between them. The CDR3 region is CSVEKGIQAIGYTF. The CDR3 DNA is TGCAGCGTTGAAAAGGGGATACAGGCTATAGGCTACACCTTC.

The chain combines TRBV7-2 with TRBJ2-7, with 8 bases lining up with TRBD1. Germline lookup yields CDR1 SGHTA and CDR2 FQGNSA. The CDR3 runs 13 residues. V shed 3 bases, J shed 6 bases, and the junction held 4 bases outside the gene matches. This CDR3 reads CASSFGQGFEQYF. The CDR3 coding sequence is TGTGCCAGCAGCTTCGGACAGGGATTCGAGCAGTACTTC.

With regard to this clone: This sample includes further DNA sequences coding for the same CDR3. This sequence joins TRBV6-2 or TRBV6-3 and TRBJ1-2; no definite D call. The V end lost 0 bases, the J end lost 2 bases, and 7 bases lay between the germline ends. The CDR3 is 14 amino acids. The germline gives CDR1 MNHEY, CDR2 SVGEGT. CDR3 in DNA: TGTGCCAGCAGTTACTCGGGGAGGAACTATGGCTACACCTTC. Its translation: CASSYSGRNYGYTF.

The rearrangement links TRBV5-6 to TRBJ2-6, with 10 nucleotides matching TRBD1. The length of the CDR3 is 18 residues. CDR1 and CDR2 from the germline V gene are SGHDT and YYEEEE. J was trimmed by 2 bases and V by 2 bases; bases with no gene match: 7. CDR3 sequence (DNA): TGTGCCAGCAGCTTCATAAAAGGACAGGGGGCTGGGGCCAACGTCCTGACTTTC. This gives the protein CASSFIKGQGAGANVLTF.

This chain joins TRBV2 and TRBJ1-2; D gene uncertain. Looked up from germline, CDR1 is SNHLY and CDR2 is FYNNEI. This CDR3 is built from 13 residues. Trimming stripped 4 bases from V and 7 bases from J, with 13 bases between. This chain's CDR3 is CASSVLGNGGYTF. The CDR3 nucleotides read TGTGCCAGCAGTGTTTTGGGCAACGGTGGCTACACCTTC.

V gene TRBV4-2 combines with J gene TRBJ2-1; 11 bases fit TRBD2. This CDR3 comprises 17 residues. Germline V CDR1 and CDR2: LGHNA, YNFKEQ. V was clipped by 0 bases and J by 4 bases; unmatched bases: 5. This CDR3 reads CASSQESSGGPYNEQFF. For the CDR3, the DNA is TGTGCCAGCAGCCAAGAGTCTAGCGGGGGGCCATACAATGAGCAGTTCTTC.

The CDR3: CASSDRGALNPTMNTEAFF. For the CDR3, the DNA is TGCGCCAGCAGTGATCGGGGGGCCCTCAACCCCACAATGAACACTGAAGCTTTCTTT. The chain is built from TRBV10-1 and TRBJ1-1, with D possibly being TRBD1 (6 bases). The CDR3 spans 19 residues. CDR1 and CDR2 (germline): WNHNN, SYGVQD (reference sequence). V was shortened by 3 bases and J by 0 bases, with 23 bases between the two germline ends.

The chain couples TRBV16 to TRBJ1-2; no reliable D call. Germline V gives CDR1 KGHSY, CDR2 FQNENV. The CDR3 sequence is 14 residues long. Trimming removed 3 bases at V and 0 bases at J, with 8 bases between. The CDR3 bases are TGTGCCAGCAGCCAGAATCGAGCTAACTATGGCTACACCTTC. Translated, it gives CASSQNRANYGYTF.

The gene calls are TRBV11-2 and TRBJ2-7, with D perhaps matching TRBD1 (6 bases). CDR3 length: 14 amino acids. Germline V lookup: CDR1 SGHAT, CDR2 FQNNGV. Trimming removed 2 bases from V and 2 bases from J, with 10 bases in between. CDR3 DNA: TGTGCCAGCAGCTTAAGGGGGACAACCTACGAGCAGTACTTC. Amino acid sequence: CASSLRGTTYEQYF.

The genes are TRBV20-1 and TRBJ2-7; no firm D call. Germline V gene sequence: CDR1 DFQATT, CDR2 SNEGSKA (reference sequence). Trimming pared 1 base from V and 4 bases from J, leaving 5 bases between. This CDR3 spans 11 amino acids. DNA of the CDR3: TGCAGTGCTAGAGGCGTTTACGAGCAGTACTTC. Translation: CSARGVYEQYF.

The genes are TRBV27 and TRBJ2-7, with 9 bases that match TRBD1. Germline values: CDR1 MNHEY, CDR2 SMNVEV (reference sequence). CDR3 size: 15 residues. V dropped 5 bases and J dropped 4; count of bases not matched to a gene: 9. CDR3 in DNA: TGTGCCAGCAGTCCAATCGGACAGGGGAGTTACGAGCAGTACTTC. Translated, it gives CASSPIGQGSYEQYF.

This clone was detected only a few times. The rearrangement uses TRBV6-2 or TRBV6-3 and TRBJ1-1; D is possibly TRBD1 (5 bases). Germline CDR1 reads MNHEY; CDR2 reads SVGEGT. V lost 4 bases to trimming and J lost 7 bases, with 10 bases between them. CDR3 length equals 12 residues. CDR3 sequence: CASSSGYGEAFF. CDR3 sequence (DNA): TGTGCCAGCAGTTCAGGGTACGGTGAAGCTTTCTTT.

The CDR3 bases are TGTGCCAGCTCACCTGTTGCAGGGACTGAAGCTTTCTTT. It codes for CASSPVAGTEAFF. The chain links TRBV18 to TRBJ1-1, with TRBD1 as a possible D gene (5 bases). This CDR3 has 13 residues. The ends were cut back, 3 bases at V and 5 bases at J, with 10 bases in the middle. Germline-derived CDR1 and CDR2 are KGHSH and LQKENI. The full variable domain, its missing parts supplied by reference TRBV18 and TRBJ1-1, is NAGVMQNPRHLVRRRGQEARLRCSPMKGHSHVYWYRQLPEEGLKFMVYLQKENIIDESGMPKERFSAEFPKEGPSILRIQQVVRGDSAAYFCASSPVAGTEAFFGQGTRLTVV.

V is TRBV18 and J is TRBJ2-1; D possibly corresponds to TRBD2 (6 bases). Germline V lookup: CDR1 KGHSH, CDR2 LQKENI. This CDR3 is 13 amino acids long. The germline V and J ends were trimmed by 2 bases and 6 bases, with 8 bases remaining between them. The CDR3: CASSPGLSNEQFF. CDR3 in DNA: TGTGCCAGCTCACCAGGACTATCCAATGAGCAGTTCTTC.

V usage is TRBV5-6 and J usage is TRBJ2-3; TRBD2 aligns across 11 bases. Trimming removed 2 bases from V and 2 bases from J; junction bases left unmatched: 7. The CDR3 extends over 17 amino acids. In germline, CDR1 is SGHDT, CDR2 YYEEEE. The CDR3 region is CASSFQLAGEITDTQYF. CDR3 nucleotide sequence: TGTGCCAGCAGCTTCCAACTAGCGGGGGAGATCACAGATACGCAGTATTTT.

The gene calls are TRBV18 and TRBJ2-3; TRBD1 is a possible D gene (5 bases). This CDR3 has 15 residues. Between the trimmed V and J ends, which lost 2 bases and 0 bases, there was a span of 9 bases. CDR1 and CDR2 from the germline V gene are KGHSH and LQKENI. The CDR3: CASSPNQGSTDTQYF. The CDR3 bases are TGTGCCAGCTCACCAAACCAGGGAAGCACAGATACGCAGTATTTT.

The chain links TRBV6-1 to TRBJ1-1; TRBD1 is a possible D gene (6 bases). Germline assignment: CDR1 MNHNS and CDR2 SASEGT. The CDR3 consists of 13 residues. Deletions cut 0 bases from V and 5 bases from J, with 7 bases between. The CDR3 DNA follows: TGTGCCAGCAGTGAAGCTAGGGGGACTGAAGCTTTCTTT. Its translation: CASSEARGTEAFF.

V is TRBV5-4 and J is TRBJ2-5; 7 bases map to TRBD2. The germline V gene has CDR1 SGHNT and CDR2 YYREEE (reference sequence). The CDR3 runs to 15 residues. V was clipped by 0 bases and J by 2 bases; unmatched bases: 4. CDR3 DNA: TGTGCCAGCAGCTTGGAGGCGGGAGTTCAAGAGACCCAGTACTTC. This encodes CASSLEAGVQETQYF.

J is TRBJ2-3 and V is TRBV9; 7 bases agree with TRBD2. Per the germline V gene, CDR1 is SGDLS and CDR2 is YYNGEE. J lost 0 bases, V lost 0 bases, and 4 bases had no gene match. The CDR3 consists of 16 residues. CDR3 nucleotide sequence: TGTGCCAGCAGCGTAGAACAGCGGGGAAGCACAGATACGCAGTATTTT. The encoded protein is CASSVEQRGSTDTQYF.

The chain uses TRBV28 and TRBJ2-7, with TRBD1 identical over 7 bases. Trimming at V came to 3 bases and at J to 2 bases, leaving 4 bases not matched to a gene. The germline V gene has CDR1 MDHEN and CDR2 SYDVKM. The CDR3 runs to 14 residues. The CDR3 nucleotides are TGTGCCAGCAGTTTGCCGGGACAGACCTACGAGCAGTACTTC. It codes for CASSLPGQTYEQYF.

The chain combines TRBV28 with TRBJ1-2, with D possibly being TRBD1 (6 bases). V dropped 5 bases and J dropped 7 bases, with 14 bases sitting between them. The length of the CDR3 is 13 residues. The V gene's germline CDR1 is MDHEN and CDR2 SYDVKM. DNA of the CDR3: TGTGCCAGCAGTATAGGACAGTCCGCTGGCTACACCTTC. Its translation is CASSIGQSAGYTF.

The chain uses TRBV2 and TRBJ1-5, with 8 bases matching TRBD1. The length of the CDR3 is 14 residues. Germline trimming cut 4 bases from V and 7 bases from J; bases unmatched to any gene: 6. The germline CDR1 and CDR2 sequences are SNHLY and FYNNEI. CDR3 protein: CASSGTGRDQPQHF. CDR3 in DNA: TGTGCCAGCAGTGGGACAGGGAGGGACCAGCCCCAGCATTTT.

As concerns this clone: Other nucleotide sequences in the sample specify the same CDR3. The genes are TRBV9 and TRBJ2-7, with TRBD1 as a possible D gene (6 bases). The CDR3 spans 15 residues. Germline V gene sequence: CDR1 SGDLS, CDR2 YYNGEE. The germline V and J ends were trimmed by 0 bases and 2 bases, with 12 bases remaining between them. Here the CDR3 DNA reads TGTGCCAGCAGCGTAGGAGGCACAGGGACCTACGAGCAGTACTTC. Translation: CASSVGGTGTYEQYF.